The present TCR beta chain was sequenced within a study of T cells in Graves' hyperthyroidism and ophthalmopathy. What was amplified from RNA transcripts were TCR beta CDR3 regions. First-round RT-PCR of the TCR CDR3 relied on the HTBI primer set. TCRdb re-called the multiplex PCR reads through MiXCR, storing one row per CDR3 protein. The sample lists around 580,000 distinct CDR3 sequences, around 17% occurring once. V lost 4 bases, J lost 5 bases, and 23 bases lay in between. Germline CDR1 KGHDR, CDR2 SFDVKD. The CDR3 totals 18 residues. Sequenced material: blood. The V call is TRBV24-1, the J call TRBJ1-5, with D tentatively TRBD1 (5 bases). This receptor was identified in a woman under 30 with Graves' hyperthyroidism. CDR3 coding DNA: TGTGCCACCAGTGAGTCAGCACTGGGGACCGGGGTGTATCAGCCCCAGCATTTT. Translating it yields CATSESALGTGVYQPQHF.